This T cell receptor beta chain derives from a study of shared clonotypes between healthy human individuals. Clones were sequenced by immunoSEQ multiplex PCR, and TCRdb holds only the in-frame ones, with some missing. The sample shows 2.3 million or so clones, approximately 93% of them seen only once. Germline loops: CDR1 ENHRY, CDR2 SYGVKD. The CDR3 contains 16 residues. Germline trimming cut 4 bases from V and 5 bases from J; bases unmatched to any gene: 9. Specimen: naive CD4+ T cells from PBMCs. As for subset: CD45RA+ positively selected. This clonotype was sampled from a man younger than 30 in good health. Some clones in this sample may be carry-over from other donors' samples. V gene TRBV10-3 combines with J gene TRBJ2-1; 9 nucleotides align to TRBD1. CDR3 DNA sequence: TGTGCCATCAGTGTACAACCGGGACAGGGTAACAATGAGCAGTTCTTC. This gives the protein CAISVQPGQGNNEQFF.